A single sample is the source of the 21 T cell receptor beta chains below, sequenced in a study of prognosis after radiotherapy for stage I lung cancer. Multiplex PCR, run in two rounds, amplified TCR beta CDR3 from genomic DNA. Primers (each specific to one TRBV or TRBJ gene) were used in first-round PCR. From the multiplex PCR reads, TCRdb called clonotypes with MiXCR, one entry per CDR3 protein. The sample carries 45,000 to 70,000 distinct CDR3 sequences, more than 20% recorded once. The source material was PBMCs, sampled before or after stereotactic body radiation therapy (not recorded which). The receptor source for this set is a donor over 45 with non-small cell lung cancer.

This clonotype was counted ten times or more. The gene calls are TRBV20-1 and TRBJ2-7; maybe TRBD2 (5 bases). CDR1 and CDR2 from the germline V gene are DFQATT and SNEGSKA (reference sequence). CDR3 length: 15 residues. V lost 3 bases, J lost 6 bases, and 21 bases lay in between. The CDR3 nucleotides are TGCAGTGCTAGGGACTTTTCAGGTGCGACGGCCGAGCAGTACTTC. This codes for CSARDFSGATAEQYF.

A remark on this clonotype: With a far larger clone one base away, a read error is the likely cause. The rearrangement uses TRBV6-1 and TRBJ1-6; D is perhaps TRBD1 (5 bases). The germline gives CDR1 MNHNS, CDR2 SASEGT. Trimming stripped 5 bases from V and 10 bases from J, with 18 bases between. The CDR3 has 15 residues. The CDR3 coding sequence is TGTGCCAGCAGTTCCCAGACATGGGGGAGATCACCCCTCCACTTT. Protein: CASSSQTWGRSPLHF.

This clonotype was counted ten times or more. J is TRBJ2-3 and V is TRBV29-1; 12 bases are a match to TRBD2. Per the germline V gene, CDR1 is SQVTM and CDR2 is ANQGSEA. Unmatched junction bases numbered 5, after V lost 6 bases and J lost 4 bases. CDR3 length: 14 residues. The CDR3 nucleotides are TGCAGCGTGAGACTAGCGGGGGTTTCAGATACGCAGTATTTT. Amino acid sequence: CSVRLAGVSDTQYF.

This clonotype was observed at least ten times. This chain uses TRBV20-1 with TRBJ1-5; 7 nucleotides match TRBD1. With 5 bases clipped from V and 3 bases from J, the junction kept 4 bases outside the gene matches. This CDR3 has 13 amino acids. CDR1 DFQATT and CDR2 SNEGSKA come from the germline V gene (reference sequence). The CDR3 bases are TGCAGTGCTGGGGACAGCTTCAATCAGCCCCAGCATTTT. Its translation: CSAGDSFNQPQHF.

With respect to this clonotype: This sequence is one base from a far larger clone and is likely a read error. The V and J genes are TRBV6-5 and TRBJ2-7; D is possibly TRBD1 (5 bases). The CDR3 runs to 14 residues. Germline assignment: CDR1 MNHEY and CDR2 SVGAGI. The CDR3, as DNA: TGTGTCAGCAACCCAGGGCAGGGAAGGGCCGAGCAGTACTTC. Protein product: CVSNPGQGRAEQYF.

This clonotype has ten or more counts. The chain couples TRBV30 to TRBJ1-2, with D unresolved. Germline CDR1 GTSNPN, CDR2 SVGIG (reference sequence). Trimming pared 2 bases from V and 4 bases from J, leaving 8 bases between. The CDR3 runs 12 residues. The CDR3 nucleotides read TGTGCCTGGAGTCCCGGAGGCTATGGCTACACCTTC. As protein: CAWSPGGYGYTF.

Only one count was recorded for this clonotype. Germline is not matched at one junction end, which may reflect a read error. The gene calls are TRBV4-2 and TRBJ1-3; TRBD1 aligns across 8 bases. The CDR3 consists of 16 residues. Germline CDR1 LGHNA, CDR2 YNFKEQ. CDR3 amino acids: CASSQEGGQGGNTMYF. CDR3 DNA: TGTGCCAGCAGCCAAGAGGGAGGACAGGGTGGAAACACCATGTATTTT.

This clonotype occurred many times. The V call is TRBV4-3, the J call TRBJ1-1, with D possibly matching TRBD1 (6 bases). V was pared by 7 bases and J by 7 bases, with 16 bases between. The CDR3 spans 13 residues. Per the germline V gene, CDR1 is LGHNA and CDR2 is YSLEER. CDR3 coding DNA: TGCGCCAGCAAAAGAACAGGGTGGGGTGAAGCTTTCTTT. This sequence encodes CASKRTGWGEAFF.

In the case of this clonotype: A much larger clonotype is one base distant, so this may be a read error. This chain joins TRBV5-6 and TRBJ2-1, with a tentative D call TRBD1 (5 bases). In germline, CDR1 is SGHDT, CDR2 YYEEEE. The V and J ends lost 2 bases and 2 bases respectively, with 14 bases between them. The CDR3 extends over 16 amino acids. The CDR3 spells CASSLRRQPPYNEQFF. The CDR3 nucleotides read TGTGCCAGCAGCTTAAGAAGACAGCCGCCCTACAATGAGCAGTTCTTC. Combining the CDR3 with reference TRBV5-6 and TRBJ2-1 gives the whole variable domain DAGVTQSPTHLIKTRGQQVTLRCSPKSGHDTVSWYQQALGQGPQFIFQYYEEEERQRGNFPDRFSGHQFPNYSSELNVNALLLGDSALYLCASSLRRQPPYNEQFFGPGTRLTVL.

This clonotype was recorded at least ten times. The CDR3, as DNA: TGTGCCAGCTCAGCCGGGACAGGGATCACTGAAGCTTTCTTT. It encodes CASSAGTGITEAFF. V usage is TRBV3-1 and J usage is TRBJ1-1, with 9 nucleotides matching TRBD1. Per the germline V gene, CDR1 is LGHDT and CDR2 is YNNKEL (reference sequence). Germline trimming cut 8 bases from V and 4 bases from J; bases unmatched to any gene: 8. The CDR3 has 14 amino acids. The entire variable domain, with the rest obtained from reference TRBV3-1 and TRBJ1-1, is as follows: DTAVSQTPKYLVTQMGNDKSIKCEQNLGHDTMYWYKQDSKKFLKIMFSYNNKELIINETVPNRFSPKSPDKAHLNLHINSLELGDSAVYFCASSAGTGITEAFFGQGTRLTVV.

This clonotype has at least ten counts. CDR3 nucleotide sequence: TGCAGTGTGAGACCGGGGGCTTGGAACACCGGGGAGCTGTTTTTT. Translation: CSVRPGAWNTGELFF. V and J are TRBV20-1 and TRBJ2-2; D is perhaps TRBD1 or TRBD2 (6 bases each). Germline V lookup: CDR1 DFQATT, CDR2 SNEGSKA (reference sequence). CDR3 length: 15 amino acids. V dropped 7 bases and J dropped 1 base, with 16 bases sitting between them.

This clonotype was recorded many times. The CDR3 region has the DNA TGCGCCAGCAGCGACATTCAGGGCGCAGATACGCAGTATTTT. It codes for CASSDIQGADTQYF. The chain combines TRBV5-1 with TRBJ2-3, with D possibly matching TRBD1 (5 bases). CDR1 and CDR2 from the germline V gene are SGHRS and YFSETQ. The CDR3 is made up of 14 amino acids. V was shortened by 4 bases and J by 4 bases, with 13 bases between the two germline ends.

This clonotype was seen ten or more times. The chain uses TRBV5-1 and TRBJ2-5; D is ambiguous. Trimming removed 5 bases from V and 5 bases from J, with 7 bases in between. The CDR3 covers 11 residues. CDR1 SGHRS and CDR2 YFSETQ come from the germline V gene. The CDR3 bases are TGCGCCAGCAGTTCCGCGGAGACCCAGTACTTC. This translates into CASSSAETQYF.

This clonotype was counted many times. CDR3: CASSIPLAGSYNEQFF. The CDR3 DNA reads TGTGCCAGTAGTATCCCCCTAGCGGGGTCCTACAATGAGCAGTTCTTC. V and J are TRBV19 and TRBJ2-1; 9 bases are shared with TRBD2. This CDR3 spans 16 amino acids. J was trimmed by 1 base and V by 3 bases; bases with no gene match: 4. CDR1 LNHDA and CDR2 SQIVND come from the germline V gene (reference sequence).

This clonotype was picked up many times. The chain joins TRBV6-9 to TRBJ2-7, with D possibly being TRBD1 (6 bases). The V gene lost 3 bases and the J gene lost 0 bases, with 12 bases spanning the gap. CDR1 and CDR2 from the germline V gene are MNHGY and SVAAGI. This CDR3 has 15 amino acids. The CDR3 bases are TGTGCCAGCAGTTACTCCGGGACATCCTCCTACGAGCAGTACTTC. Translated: CASSYSGTSSYEQYF.

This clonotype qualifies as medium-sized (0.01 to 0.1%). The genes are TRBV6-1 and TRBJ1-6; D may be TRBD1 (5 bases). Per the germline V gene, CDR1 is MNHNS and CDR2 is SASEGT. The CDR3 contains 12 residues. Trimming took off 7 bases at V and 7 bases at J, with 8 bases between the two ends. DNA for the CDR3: TGTGCCAGCACCCGGGGGAATTCACCCCTCCACTTT. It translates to CASTRGNSPLHF.

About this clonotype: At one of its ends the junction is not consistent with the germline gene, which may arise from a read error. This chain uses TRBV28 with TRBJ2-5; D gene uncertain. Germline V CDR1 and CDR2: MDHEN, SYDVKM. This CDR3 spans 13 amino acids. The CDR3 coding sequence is TGTGCCAACAGTCAAGAGAATCAAGAGACACAGTACTTC. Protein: CANSQENQETQYF.

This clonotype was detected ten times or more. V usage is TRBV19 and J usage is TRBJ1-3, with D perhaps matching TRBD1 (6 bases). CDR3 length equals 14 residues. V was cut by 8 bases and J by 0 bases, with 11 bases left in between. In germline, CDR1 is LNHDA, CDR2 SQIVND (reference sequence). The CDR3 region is CASGAGASGNTIYF. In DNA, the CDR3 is TGTGCCAGTGGTGCAGGGGCCTCTGGAAACACCATATATTTT. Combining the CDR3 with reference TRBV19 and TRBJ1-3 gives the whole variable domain DGGITQSPKYLFRKEGQNVTLSCEQNLNHDAMYWYRQDPGQGLRLIYYSQIVNDFQKGDIAEGYSVSREKKESFPLTVTSAQKNPTAFYLCASGAGASGNTIYFGEGSWLTVV.

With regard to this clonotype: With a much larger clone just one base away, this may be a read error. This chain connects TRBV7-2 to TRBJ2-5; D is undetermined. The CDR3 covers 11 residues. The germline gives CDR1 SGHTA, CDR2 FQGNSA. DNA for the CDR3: TGTGCCAGCAGCTTACGAGAGACCCATTACTTC. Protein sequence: CASSLRETHYF. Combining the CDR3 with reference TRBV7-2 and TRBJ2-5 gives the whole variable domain GAGVSQSPSNKVTEKGKDVELRCDPISGHTALYWYRQSLGQGLEFLIYFQGNSAPDKSGLPSDRFSAERTGGSVSTLTIQRTQQEDSAVYLCASSLRETHYFGPGTRLLVL.

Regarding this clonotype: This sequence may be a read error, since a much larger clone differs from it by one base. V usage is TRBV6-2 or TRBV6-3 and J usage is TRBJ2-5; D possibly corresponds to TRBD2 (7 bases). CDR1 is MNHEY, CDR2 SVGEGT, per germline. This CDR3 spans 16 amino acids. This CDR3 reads CASSYSKGGGQETEYF. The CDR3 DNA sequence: TGTGCCAGCAGTTACTCGAAAGGCGGGGGCCAAGAGACCGAGTACTTC.

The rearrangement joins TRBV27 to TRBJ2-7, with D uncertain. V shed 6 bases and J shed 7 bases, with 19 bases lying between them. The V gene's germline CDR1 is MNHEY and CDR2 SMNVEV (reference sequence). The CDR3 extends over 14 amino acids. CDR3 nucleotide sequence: TGTGCCAGCAGGCGATCCGTGGCTACCGGGGAGCAGTACTTC. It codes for CASRRSVATGEQYF.